This T cell receptor (beta chain) originates from a study of blood T cell repertoires in COVID-19. Study-level information: Samples representing acute and convalescent COVID-19 were sourced from the United States, Italy and Spain.

This CDR3 contains 14 residues. Germline CDR1 reads KGHSH; CDR2 reads LQKENI. The V end was cut by 6 bases, the J end by 5 bases, with 16 bases between. Authors' processing steps: Estimation of nucleated cell counts relied on the amplification of reference gene primers. Repertoires were generated with immunoSEQ multiplex PCR, while TCRdb's copy carries only in-frame clones and drops some. V, J and clone size derive from that table, while D and trimming were established from the DNA sequence. The table has around 150,000 clones, about 86% seen once. The V call is TRBV18, the J call TRBJ1-1; the D gene is possibly TRBD1 (5 bases). The sample taken for sequencing was peripheral blood. The sequence was obtained from a woman over 75 with acute or convalescent COVID-19. The CDR3 region has the DNA TGTGCCAGCTCGAGAGGCGGGGCCCCAACTGAAGCTTTCTTT. Translated: CASSRGGAPTEAFF.